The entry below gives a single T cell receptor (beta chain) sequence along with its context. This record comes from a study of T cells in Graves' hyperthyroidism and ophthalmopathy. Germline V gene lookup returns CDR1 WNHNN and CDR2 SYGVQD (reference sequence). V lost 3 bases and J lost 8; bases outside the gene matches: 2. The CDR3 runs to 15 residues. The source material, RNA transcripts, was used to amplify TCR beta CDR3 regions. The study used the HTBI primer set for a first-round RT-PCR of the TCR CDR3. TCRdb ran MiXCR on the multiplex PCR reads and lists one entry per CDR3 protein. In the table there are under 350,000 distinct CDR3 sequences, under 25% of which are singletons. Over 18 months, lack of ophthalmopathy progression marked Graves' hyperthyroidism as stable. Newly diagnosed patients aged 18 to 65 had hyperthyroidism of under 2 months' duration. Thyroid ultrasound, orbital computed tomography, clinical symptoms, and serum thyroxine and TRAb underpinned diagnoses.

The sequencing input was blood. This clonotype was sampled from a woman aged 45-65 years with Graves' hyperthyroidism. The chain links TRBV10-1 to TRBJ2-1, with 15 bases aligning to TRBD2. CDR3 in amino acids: CASSEGLAGGDEQFF. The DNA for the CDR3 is TGCGCCAGCAGTGAAGGACTAGCGGGAGGGGATGAGCAGTTCTTC.